This T cell receptor beta chain was sequenced in a study of response to subunit inactivated influenza vaccine. Study findings and constraints: It was suggested by the authors that few new T cells are recruited by each seasonal influenza vaccination.

The J segment lost 2 bases and the V segment lost 6 bases, leaving 6 bases of the junction unmatched. CDR3 length: 13 amino acids. CDR1 is DFQATT, CDR2 SNEGSKA, per germline (reference sequence). This clonotype was seen more than once but under ten times. Its matching antigen is unknown. TCRdb called the RT-PCR reads again in MiXCR, with one record for every CDR3 protein. The sample holds hundreds of thousands of distinct CDR3 sequences, less than 15% seen once. The TCR originated in a man aged 50 to 59 who received an inactivated influenza vaccine. The material sequenced was PBMCs from blood, taken roughly 15 days before vaccination. This chain connects TRBV20-1 to TRBJ2-5; 7 bases match TRBD2. CDR3 sequence: CSAWGGGQETQYF. The CDR3 DNA sequence: TGCAGTGCCTGGGGGGGGGGACAAGAGACCCAGTACTTC.